These 23 T cell receptor beta chains were sequenced from one sample in a study of CD4 T cells in relation to SARS-CoV-2 and coronaviruses. Here immunoSEQ multiplex PCR was the method, and the copy in TCRdb shows in-frame clones only, minus some. The sample has some 46,000 clones, 82% seen once. Their recognized antigens are unknown. The sample taken for sequencing was naive CD4+ T cells from PBMCs, cultured in vitro. Subset denoted: naive CD4+ T cells isolated by negative enrichment. These receptor sequences come from an adult with COVID-19.

The chain is built from TRBV19 and TRBJ1-1, with a possible D match to TRBD1 (5 bases). The V gene lost 6 bases and the J gene lost 5 bases, with 16 bases spanning the gap. The CDR3 has 14 residues. CDR1 is LNHDA, CDR2 SQIVND, per germline (reference sequence). In nucleotides, the CDR3 is TGTGCCAGTAGGTTGGGGGATTTTGGTACTGAAGCTTTCTTT. Its translation: CASRLGDFGTEAFF.

The chain couples TRBV28 to TRBJ2-1; weak D call: TRBD2 (6 bases). Germline V gene lookup returns CDR1 MDHEN and CDR2 SYDVKM. The CDR3 runs 15 residues. V dropped 6 bases and J dropped 1 base, with 13 bases sitting between them. The chain's CDR3 is CASREGTSSYNEQFF. CDR3 nucleotide sequence: TGTGCCAGCAGGGAGGGGACTTCGTCCTACAATGAGCAGTTCTTC. The whole variable domain, remainder taken from reference TRBV28 and TRBJ2-1, is DVKVTQSSRYLVKRTGEKVFLECVQDMDHENMFWYRQDPGLGLRLIYFSYDVKMKEKGDIPEGYSVSREKKERFSLILESASTNQTSMYLCASREGTSSYNEQFFGPGTRLTVL.

This chain connects TRBV30 to TRBJ1-5, with D hard to call. The CDR3 consists of 13 residues. V lost 3 bases and J lost 0, with 6 bases in between. The germline V gene has CDR1 GTSNPN and CDR2 SVGIG (reference sequence). CDR3 DNA: TGTGCCTGGAGCCGGGGTAGCAATCAGCCCCAGCATTTT. Translated, it gives CAWSRGSNQPQHF.

The rearrangement links TRBV6-4 to TRBJ2-2, with D possibly matching TRBD1 (5 bases). This CDR3 is built from 14 residues. The germline V gene encodes CDR1 MRHNA and CDR2 SNTAGT. V was shortened by 7 bases and J by 0 bases, with 9 bases between the two germline ends. CDR3 sequence reads: CASKRQSNTGELFF. The DNA of the CDR3 is TGTGCCAGCAAAAGACAGTCGAACACCGGGGAGCTGTTTTTT.

The rearrangement joins TRBV13 to TRBJ2-5; the D gene is possibly TRBD1 (6 bases). The CDR3 contains 17 residues. The V gene's germline CDR1 is PRHDT and CDR2 FYEKMQ (reference sequence). Between the trimmed V and J ends, which lost 5 bases and 0 bases, there was a span of 19 bases. CDR3 sequence: CASSRAGVVTYQETQYF. The CDR3 nucleotides are TGTGCCAGCAGCCGCGCAGGGGTCGTCACGTACCAAGAGACCCAGTACTTC.

The rearrangement joins TRBV29-1 to TRBJ2-1; D not resolved. The CDR3 runs 12 residues. The V end lost 0 bases, the J end lost 4 bases, and 4 bases lay between the germline ends. CDR1 is SQVTM and CDR2 is ANQGSEA in the germline V gene. The CDR3 bases are TGCAGCGTTGAAGAAACTTACAATGAGCAGTTCTTC. Translated: CSVEETYNEQFF.

This chain links TRBV25-1 with TRBJ1-2, with 12 bases identical to TRBD1. The ends lost 8 bases at V and 9 bases at J; junction bases unmatched: 7. In germline, CDR1 is MGHDK, CDR2 SYGVNS. The CDR3 is 13 residues long. The CDR3 DNA reads TGTGCCAGCCGGGACAGGGGGCTAGGTCGCTACACCTTC. It yields the protein CASRDRGLGRYTF.

This clone was seen once. The chain is built from TRBV12-3 or TRBV12-4 and TRBJ2-3; 7 nucleotides line up with TRBD1. The V segment lost 8 bases and the J segment 7 bases; nucleotides outside the gene matches: 3. The CDR3 is 11 residues long. The CDR3 region has the DNA TGTGCCAGCCACAGGGGACATACGCAGTATTTT. It yields the protein CASHRGHTQYF.

This clone has only one observation. This chain connects TRBV13 to TRBJ2-1, with a weak D call TRBD1 (5 bases). V lost 4 bases to trimming and J lost 0 bases, with 10 bases between them. This CDR3 has 15 amino acids. Germline lookup yields CDR1 PRHDT and CDR2 FYEKMQ (reference sequence). In DNA, the CDR3 is TGTGCCAGCAGCTCGGACAAGAGCTCCTACAATGAGCAGTTCTTC. Translating it yields CASSSDKSSYNEQFF.

V usage is TRBV27 and J usage is TRBJ1-2, with D tentatively TRBD1 (6 bases). The CDR3 has 16 amino acids. V lost 2 bases and J 8 bases, leaving 21 bases between the germline ends. Germline CDR1 MNHEY, CDR2 SMNVEV (reference sequence). This CDR3 is CASSLNIGQITMGYTF. The CDR3 DNA is TGTGCCAGCAGTTTAAATATAGGACAGATAACTATGGGCTACACCTTC.

The sample holds a few counts of this clone. This chain uses TRBV29-1 with TRBJ2-7; no firm D call. V lost 7 bases and J 6 bases, leaving 13 bases between the germline ends. CDR1 SQVTM and CDR2 ANQGSEA come from the germline V gene. This CDR3 region has 11 residues. The DNA for the CDR3 is TGCAGCGCGACACACAGTCTCGAGCAGTACTTC. Encoded protein: CSATHSLEQYF.

This clone was detected a few times. V is TRBV14 and J is TRBJ1-6; maybe TRBD1 (5 bases). Trimming removed 4 bases from V and 7 bases from J, with 23 bases in between. The CDR3 length is 18 residues. From germline, CDR1 is SGHDN and CDR2 FVKESK. The CDR3 nucleotides are TGTGCCAGCAGCCCCCGTGAAAGGGGCTCGAGGGTGAATTCACCCCTCCACTTT. Translation: CASSPRERGSRVNSPLHF.

The chain links TRBV7-9 to TRBJ2-5; 11 bases map to TRBD2. J lost 2 bases, V lost 6 bases, and 8 bases had no gene match. This CDR3 is 16 amino acids long. Per the germline V gene, CDR1 is SEHNR and CDR2 is FQNEAQ (reference sequence). The CDR3 coding sequence is TGTGCCAGCAGACGACTAGCGGGAATCGGGCAAGAGACCCAGTACTTC. Protein product: CASRRLAGIGQETQYF.

This clone has only a few counts. This chain uses TRBV28 with TRBJ1-5, with TRBD1 matching 7 bases. CDR3 length equals 15 residues. The trim removed 2 bases at V and 5 bases at J, leaving 6 bases unmatched. Germline V gene data show CDR1 as MDHEN and CDR2 as SYDVKM. In DNA form, the CDR3 reads TGTGCCAGCAGTTTAAGGCAGGGGGACTATCAGCCCCAGCATTTT. It translates to CASSLRQGDYQPQHF.

The rearrangement links TRBV15 to TRBJ1-3, with TRBD1 as a possible D gene (5 bases). The V end lost 5 bases, the J end lost 2 bases, and 7 bases lay between the germline ends. The CDR3 has 13 residues. Germline assignment: CDR1 LNHNV and CDR2 YYDKDF (reference sequence). CDR3: CATSEGAGNTIYF. Written as DNA, the CDR3 is TGTGCCACCAGCGAAGGGGCTGGAAACACCATATATTTT. The whole variable domain, filled in from reference TRBV15 and TRBJ1-3, reads DAMVIQNPRYQVTQFGKPVTLSCSQTLNHNVMYWYQQKSSQAPKLLFHYYDKDFNNEADTPDNFQSRRPNTSFCFLDIRSPGLGDTAMYLCATSEGAGNTIYFGEGSWLTVV.

V and J are TRBV24-1 and TRBJ1-4; D uncertain. Trimming cost V 6 bases and J 4 bases, with 17 bases left between them. The length of the CDR3 is 16 residues. Germline CDR1 reads KGHDR; CDR2 reads SFDVKD. This CDR3 is CATSLWITGRNEKLFF. DNA for the CDR3: TGTGCCACCAGTTTGTGGATTACCGGTCGTAATGAAAAACTGTTTTTT.

CDR3 amino acids: CASSFGSGRGTDTQYF. DNA for the CDR3: TGTGCCAGCAGCTTCGGTAGCGGGAGAGGCACAGATACGCAGTATTTT. The chain is built from TRBV7-9 and TRBJ2-3, with 9 positions matching TRBD2. V dropped 3 bases and J dropped 1; count of bases not matched to a gene: 5. This CDR3 comprises 16 residues. Per the germline V gene, CDR1 is SEHNR and CDR2 is FQNEAQ (reference sequence).

V and J are TRBV7-9 and TRBJ2-1; TRBD2 matches 11 bases. The CDR3 length is 14 residues. Losses at the gene ends were 3 bases for V and 9 bases for J; bases not matched to a gene: 4. Germline values: CDR1 SEHNR, CDR2 FQNEAQ (reference sequence). The CDR3 region has the DNA TGTGCCAGCAGCTTTACTAGCGGGAGCGGTGAGCAGTTCTTC. It codes for CASSFTSGSGEQFF.

The gene calls are TRBV27 and TRBJ2-2, with 13 positions matching TRBD2. Trimming cost V 5 bases and J 2 bases; bases outside gene matches: 5. CDR1 and CDR2 (germline): MNHEY, SMNVEV (reference sequence). The CDR3 extends over 17 amino acids. The CDR3 loop is CASSLGLAGLNTGELFF. The CDR3 DNA sequence: TGTGCCAGCAGTCTGGGACTAGCGGGATTAAACACCGGGGAGCTGTTTTTT.

The J gene is TRBJ2-3, the V gene TRBV27; D might be TRBD1 (7 bases). V was pared by 3 bases and J by 4 bases, with 11 bases between. This CDR3 region has 14 residues. Germline V gene data show CDR1 as MNHEY and CDR2 as SMNVEV (reference sequence). The CDR3 coding sequence is TGTGCCAGCAGTTTGGGCAGGGGGGCAGATACGCAGTATTTT. Translation gives CASSLGRGADTQYF.

This chain uses TRBV28 with TRBJ2-7, with 9 bases that match TRBD1. J was trimmed by 6 bases and V by 4 bases; bases with no gene match: 10. There are 15 residues in the CDR3. CDR1 MDHEN and CDR2 SYDVKM come from the germline V gene. Here the CDR3 reads CASSSSGTGFLEQYF. CDR3 in DNA: TGTGCCAGCAGTTCTTCCGGGACAGGGTTTCTCGAGCAGTACTTC.

This clone was picked up one time. The genes are TRBV28 and TRBJ2-3, with D hard to call. Germline V gives CDR1 MDHEN, CDR2 SYDVKM. The CDR3 is made up of 11 amino acids. Trimming removed 3 bases at V and 3 bases at J, with 1 base between. The CDR3 loop is CASSLTDTQYF. The CDR3 nucleotides read TGTGCCAGCAGTTTGACAGATACGCAGTATTTT.

The rearrangement joins TRBV24-1 to TRBJ2-1, with D tentatively TRBD1 (6 bases). V was trimmed by 2 bases and J by 10 bases, leaving 8 bases between them. Germline loops: CDR1 KGHDR, CDR2 SFDVKD. This CDR3 is 12 amino acids long. CDR3 DNA: TGTGCCACCAGTGATTATACAGGGGAGCAGTTCTTC. This sequence encodes CATSDYTGEQFF.